This entry lists 11 T cell receptor beta chains sequenced from one sample in a study of T cells in Graves' hyperthyroidism and ophthalmopathy (dated by TCRdb to between 2018 and 2021). The library was built by means of multiplex PCR. TCRdb lists the instrument as Illumina HiSeq 2000. TCR beta CDR3 regions were amplified from RNA transcripts. A first-round RT-PCR of the TCR CDR3 used the HTBI primer set with the Qiagen OneStep RT-PCR kit. Clones were called with MiXCR by TCRdb after fastp trimmed the public reads at Q25, and only in-frame beta chains were retained. One record per CDR3 amino acid sequence lists the most common genes and DNA. This sample comprises around 620,000 distinct CDR3 sequences, around 15% of them detected only once. The ten largest account for approximately 3.8% of the sample. Sequencing was performed on blood. These receptors were taken from a woman between 25 and 40 years old with Graves' hyperthyroidism.

This clonotype was picked up many times. V gene TRBV20-1 combines with J gene TRBJ2-7, with 10 positions matching TRBD2. The germline V gene encodes CDR1 DFQATT and CDR2 SNEGSKA (reference sequence). This CDR3 is 14 amino acids long. V trimming: 6 bases; J trimming: 5 bases; junction bases outside the gene matches: 10. The CDR3 nucleotides are TGCAGTGCCGTGCGAGCGGGAGGGTTCCACGAGCAGTACTTC. Protein product: CSAVRAGGFHEQYF.

This clonotype was seen more than once but under ten times. The gene calls are TRBV20-1 and TRBJ1-5; TRBD1 matches 7 bases. Unmatched junction bases numbered 8, after V lost 5 bases and J lost 4 bases. CDR1 and CDR2 from the germline V gene are DFQATT and SNEGSKA (reference sequence). The CDR3 consists of 14 residues. As DNA, the CDR3 is TGCAGTGCTGGGGGACAGAGGTATAATCAGCCCCAGCATTTT. Its translation is CSAGGQRYNQPQHF.

Many counts were recorded for this clonotype. The gene calls are TRBV7-9 and TRBJ2-1; maybe TRBD2 (6 bases). Looked up from germline, CDR1 is SEHNR and CDR2 is FQNEAQ (reference sequence). The CDR3 totals 20 residues. With 3 bases removed from V and 2 bases from J, the gap between germline ends came to 26 bases. The DNA of the CDR3 is TGTGCCAGCAGCTTGCGGGGTCGGGTTGCCGCCCCCTCCCCCTACAATGAGCAGTTCTTC. This gives the protein CASSLRGRVAAPSPYNEQFF.

J is TRBJ2-5 and V is TRBV5-6; no reliable D call. Germline values: CDR1 SGHDT, CDR2 YYEEEE. The CDR3 covers 14 residues. V was cut by 0 bases and J by 3 bases, with 9 bases left in between. In DNA form, the CDR3 reads TGTGCCAGCAGCTTGGTGGCCGCAAAAGAGACCCAGTACTTC. It specifies CASSLVAAKETQYF.

This clonotype appeared many times. V and J are TRBV6-6 and TRBJ2-7; 11 nucleotides match TRBD2. Germline assignment: CDR1 MNHNY and CDR2 SVGAGI (reference sequence). With V trimmed by 0 bases and J by 4 bases, 8 bases remained unmatched. The CDR3 has 17 residues. The CDR3 nucleotides read TGTGCCAGCAGTTACTCCGGGACTAGCGGAATTTTTTACGAGCAGTACTTC. Its translation is CASSYSGTSGIFYEQYF.

Notes on this clonotype: A much more abundant neighbour one base away suggests this may be a read error. The rearrangement uses TRBV27 and TRBJ2-7, with 8 bases that match TRBD1. CDR1 is MNHEY, CDR2 SMNVEV, per germline (reference sequence). The CDR3 totals 16 residues. V trimming: 0 bases; J trimming: 2 bases; junction bases outside the gene matches: 6. The CDR3 nucleotides are TGTGCCAGCAGTTTATCCTGGGACAGGCCTACCTACGAGCAGTACTTC. This sequence encodes CASSLSWDRPTYEQYF.

This clonotype appeared a few times. The rearrangement joins TRBV19 to TRBJ2-1; the match to TRBD2 covers 13 bases. The CDR3 covers 15 residues. Looked up from germline, CDR1 is LNHDA and CDR2 is SQIVND (reference sequence). V shed 1 base and J 7 bases; nucleotides not matched to a gene: 1. CDR3 sequence reads: CASSIALAGGNEQFF. CDR3 in DNA: TGTGCCAGTAGTATAGCACTAGCGGGAGGGAATGAGCAGTTCTTC.

This clonotype showed up many times. The genes are TRBV10-3 and TRBJ2-5; 10 nucleotides line up with TRBD2. The J segment lost 5 bases and the V segment lost 7 bases, leaving 16 bases of the junction unmatched. The CDR3 is 17 amino acids. Germline-derived CDR1 and CDR2 are ENHRY and SYGVKD. The CDR3 DNA is TGTGCCATCAAGGCTGACGGAGCGGGAGGGCGGTGGGAGACCCAGTACTTC. Its protein is CAIKADGAGGRWETQYF.

The sample holds many counts of this clonotype. The rearrangement uses TRBV7-3 and TRBJ2-7, with TRBD2 matching over 8 bases. V dropped 3 bases and J dropped 3; count of bases not matched to a gene: 10. This CDR3 region has 16 residues. Germline-derived CDR1 and CDR2 are SGHTA and FQGTGA. In nucleotides, the CDR3 is TGTGCCAGCAGCTTGGGGGGAGCGGGAGTCGGCTACGAGCAGTACTTC. Protein product: CASSLGGAGVGYEQYF.

The chain employs TRBV3-1 and TRBJ2-2; TRBD2 agrees at 8 bases. V shed 0 bases and J 4 bases; nucleotides not matched to a gene: 4. Germline V lookup: CDR1 LGHDT, CDR2 YNNKEL (reference sequence). The CDR3 covers 16 residues. The CDR3 DNA reads TGTGCCAGCAGCCAAGATCCGAGCGGGAGCACCGGGGAGCTGTTTTTT. Translating gives CASSQDPSGSTGELFF.

At least ten counts were recorded for this clonotype. CDR3 region: CASSPHLERGNEQFF. In DNA form, the CDR3 reads TGTGCCAGCAGCCCACACCTAGAGCGCGGCAATGAGCAGTTCTTC. The rearrangement links TRBV11-2 to TRBJ2-1; D uncertain. Germline assignment: CDR1 SGHAT and CDR2 FQNNGV. Trimming cost V 5 bases and J 6 bases, with 17 bases left between them. CDR3 length: 15 residues.